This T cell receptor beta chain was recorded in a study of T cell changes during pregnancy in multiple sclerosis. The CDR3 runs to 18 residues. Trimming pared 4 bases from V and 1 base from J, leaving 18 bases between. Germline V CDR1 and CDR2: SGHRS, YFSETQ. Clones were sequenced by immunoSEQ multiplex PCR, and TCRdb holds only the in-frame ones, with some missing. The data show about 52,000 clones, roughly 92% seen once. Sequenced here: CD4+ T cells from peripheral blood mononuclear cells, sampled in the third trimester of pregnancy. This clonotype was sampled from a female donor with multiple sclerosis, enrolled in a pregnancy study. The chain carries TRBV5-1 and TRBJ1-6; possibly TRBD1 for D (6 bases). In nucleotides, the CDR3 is TGCGCCAGCAGCCAACCGGCAGGGGCAGGTTCCTATAATTCACCCCTCCACTTT. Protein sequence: CASSQPAGAGSYNSPLHF.